Presented here are 28 T cell receptor beta chains from one specimen sequenced in a study of blood T cells in healthy people across ages. Sample-barcoded 5' priming and a J-beta primer mix drove a second PCR of about 6 to 12 cycles. TCRdb redid the calling of the 5' RACE reads with MiXCR, one entry per CDR3 protein. The table includes about 1.8 million distinct CDR3 sequences, roughly 52% detected once. The specimen was blood. The receptor set was obtained from a woman aged 40-49 years in good health.

The chain joins TRBV4-1 to TRBJ2-7; TRBD2 is a possible D gene (5 bases). With 1 base removed from V and 2 bases from J, the gap between germline ends came to 15 bases. This CDR3 spans 16 amino acids. Germline CDR1 reads MGHRA; CDR2 reads YSYEKL. The CDR3 region is CASSQGATGIAYEQYF. The CDR3 DNA follows: TGCGCCAGCAGCCAAGGGGCGACGGGGATAGCCTACGAGCAGTACTTC.

This chain uses TRBV7-2 with TRBJ2-5; 11 positions agree with TRBD1. The V gene end was trimmed by 3 bases and the J gene end by 7 bases; junction bases not matched to a gene: 7. The germline V gene encodes CDR1 SGHTA and CDR2 FQGNSA. The CDR3 runs 15 residues. CDR3 sequence reads: CASSLGQGVEGTQYF. The CDR3 nucleotides are TGTGCCAGCAGCTTGGGACAGGGGGTTGAGGGGACCCAGTACTTC. The full variable domain, with the rest looked up from reference TRBV7-2 and TRBJ2-5, is GAGVSQSPSNKVTEKGKDVELRCDPISGHTALYWYRQSLGQGLEFLIYFQGNSAPDKSGLPSDRFSAERTGGSVSTLTIQRTQQEDSAVYLCASSLGQGVEGTQYFGPGTRLLVL.

The chain couples TRBV3-1 to TRBJ1-2, with 10 bases fitting TRBD1. J was trimmed by 8 bases and V by 1 base; bases with no gene match: 7. CDR1 and CDR2 from the germline V gene are LGHDT and YNNKEL (reference sequence). CDR3 length: 15 residues. CDR3: CASSQVPGQGTGYTF. The CDR3 nucleotides read TGTGCCAGCAGCCAAGTCCCGGGACAGGGGACGGGCTACACCTTC.

This clonotype was recorded a few times. The CDR3 DNA sequence: TGTGCCAGCAGTTACTCAGGGCTAGCGGGGGTACATACGCAGTATTTT. It encodes CASSYSGLAGVHTQYF. This chain links TRBV6-5 with TRBJ2-3; TRBD2 matches 10 bases. This CDR3 region has 16 residues. Germline V gene sequence: CDR1 MNHEY, CDR2 SVGAGI. Trimming removed 0 bases from V and 7 bases from J; junction bases left unmatched: 7.

This clonotype was recorded only once. The chain uses TRBV4-2 and TRBJ1-2; D remains unclear. CDR1 is LGHNA, CDR2 YNFKEQ, per germline. This CDR3 region has 21 residues. Trimming stripped 4 bases from V and 10 bases from J, with 40 bases between. The CDR3 protein is CASSPQDVTCRQEKAYGDYTF. The CDR3 bases are TGTGCCAGCAGCCCGCAGGATGTGACTTGCCGCCAAGAGAAGGCCTACGGGGACTACACCTTC.

This clonotype came up a few times. The chain couples TRBV6-6 to TRBJ2-1; 10 positions match TRBD1. The CDR3 consists of 15 residues. Germline CDR1 and CDR2: MNHNY and SVGAGI (reference sequence). Trimming took 7 bases from V and 7 from J; bases not matched to a gene: 10. In nucleotides, the CDR3 is TGTGCCAGCAACCGGGACAGGGGAACGGGAAATGAGCAGTTCTTC. It codes for CASNRDRGTGNEQFF.

V is TRBV5-1 and J is TRBJ2-1, with 13 bases that match TRBD2. Germline trimming cut 3 bases from V and 8 bases from J; bases unmatched to any gene: 2. CDR3 length equals 14 residues. From germline, CDR1 is SGHRS and CDR2 YFSETQ. The CDR3 is CASSYGTSGDEQFF. For the CDR3, the DNA is TGCGCCAGCAGCTACGGGACTAGCGGGGATGAGCAGTTCTTC.

The chain employs TRBV21-1 and TRBJ2-3; the DNA was not used to check the table's D call, TRBD1. TRBV21-1 is an annotated pseudogene. This CDR3 has 16 amino acids. Written as DNA, the CDR3 is TGTGCCAGCAGAGCCGGGGACAGGGGGAGCACAGATACGCAGTATTTT. Residues: CASRAGDRGSTDTQYF.

V usage is TRBV6-6 and J usage is TRBJ1-4, with 7 bases that match TRBD1. The CDR3 sequence is 16 residues long. CDR1 and CDR2 (germline): MNHNY, SVGAGI (reference sequence). Trimming cost V 4 bases and J 7 bases; bases outside gene matches: 12. CDR3 DNA: TGTGCCAGCAGTTCCACCCTCTCGACAGGGTCTGAAAAACTGTTTTTT. This translates into CASSSTLSTGSEKLFF.

V usage is TRBV7-6 and J usage is TRBJ1-4; a possible D gene is TRBD1 (5 bases). Between the trimmed V and J ends, which lost 4 bases and 8 bases, there was a span of 17 bases. This CDR3 spans 15 amino acids. Germline V gene sequence: CDR1 SGHVS, CDR2 FNYEAQ. CDR3: CASSSRFGAGEKLFF. CDR3 DNA sequence: TGTGCCAGCAGCTCCCGATTCGGGGCGGGAGAAAAACTGTTTTTT.

This clonotype appeared a few times. J is TRBJ2-7 and V is TRBV4-2, with D tentatively TRBD2 (6 bases). The V end lost 3 bases, the J end lost 3 bases, and 21 bases lay between the germline ends. Per germline, CDR1 LGHNA and CDR2 YNFKEQ. The CDR3 runs 17 residues. The DNA for the CDR3 is TGTGCCAGCAGCCAGACGCGGGACCGTCTCATTAACTACGAGCAGTACTTC. Protein sequence: CASSQTRDRLINYEQYF.

The chain combines TRBV7-2 with TRBJ1-1; 8 bases line up with TRBD1. This CDR3 is 15 amino acids long. The V and J ends lost 1 base and 3 bases, in that order; junction bases with no gene match: 4. Germline CDR1 and CDR2: SGHTA and FQGNSA. The CDR3 here is CASSLGQGLYTEAFF. CDR3 in DNA: TGTGCCAGCAGCTTAGGACAGGGGCTTTACACTGAAGCTTTCTTT.

This clonotype showed up just once. This rearrangement joins TRBV4-2 to TRBJ1-5, with D possibly TRBD1 on 5 matching bases. The CDR3 loop spans 14 amino acids. Germline CDR1 LGHNA, CDR2 YNFKEQ. Deletions cut 4 bases from V and 6 bases from J, with 13 bases between. The CDR3 here is CASSPWGYGQPQHF. CDR3 DNA sequence: TGTGCCAGCAGCCCCTGGGGCTACGGTCAGCCCCAGCATTTT.

This rearrangement joins TRBV9 to TRBJ2-1, with D maybe TRBD1 (6 bases). Looked up from germline, CDR1 is SGDLS and CDR2 is YYNGEE. This CDR3 is built from 16 residues. Trimming shortened V by 3 bases and J by 4 bases, and 17 bases separated the two germline ends. CDR3 in amino acids: CASSGPRGEVYNEQFF. The CDR3 DNA is TGTGCCAGCAGCGGGCCCAGGGGCGAGGTGTACAATGAGCAGTTCTTC.

The chain employs TRBV29-1 and TRBJ2-1, with TRBD1 identical over 8 bases. Germline trimming cut 4 bases from V and 11 bases from J; bases unmatched to any gene: 10. In germline, CDR1 is SQVTM, CDR2 ANQGSEA. CDR3 length: 13 amino acids. The chain's CDR3 is CSVVTGATSKQFF. In DNA, the CDR3 is TGCAGCGTTGTGACAGGGGCGACCTCGAAGCAGTTCTTC.

This chain joins TRBV5-6 and TRBJ2-1; D might be TRBD2 (6 bases). The CDR3 extends over 16 amino acids. Germline V lookup: CDR1 SGHDT, CDR2 YYEEEE. The ends were cut back, 2 bases at V and 8 bases at J, with 20 bases in the middle. The CDR3 region is CASSFGPGSGLDEQFF. CDR3 coding DNA: TGTGCCAGCAGCTTCGGCCCTGGTAGCGGACTCGATGAGCAGTTCTTC.

This chain connects TRBV3-1 to TRBJ2-5, with 14 bases lining up with TRBD2. V was clipped by 4 bases and J by 0 bases; unmatched bases: 7. This CDR3 is built from 18 residues. Germline assignment: CDR1 LGHDT and CDR2 YNNKEL (reference sequence). The CDR3 here is CASSLRLAGGLHQETQYF. CDR3 sequence (DNA): TGTGCCAGCAGCCTAAGACTAGCGGGGGGGCTGCACCAAGAGACCCAGTACTTC.

The genes are TRBV27 and TRBJ2-3; D not resolved. The V end was cut by 7 bases, the J end by 1 base, with 15 bases between. Germline V gene lookup returns CDR1 MNHEY and CDR2 SMNVEV (reference sequence). The CDR3 length is 15 residues. The CDR3 region is CASIGWASGTDTQYF. CDR3 nucleotides: TGTGCCAGCATAGGCTGGGCTAGTGGCACAGATACGCAGTATTTT.

V usage is TRBV28 and J usage is TRBJ2-7; tentative D call: TRBD2 (6 bases). The CDR3 loop spans 11 amino acids. Germline CDR1 and CDR2: MDHEN and SYDVKM. V lost 9 bases and J lost 3, with 9 bases in between. CDR3 amino acids: CASGRDYEQYF. The CDR3 region has the DNA TGTGCCAGTGGGCGGGACTACGAGCAGTACTTC.

The chain combines TRBV7-2 with TRBJ2-7; 9 nucleotides line up with TRBD1. This CDR3 is built from 15 residues. Germline V lookup: CDR1 SGHTA, CDR2 FQGNSA. Trimming took 5 bases from V and 0 from J; bases not matched to a gene: 5. For the CDR3, the DNA is TGTGCCAGCAGCGGGGACAGGGACCCCTCCTACGAGCAGTACTTC. This translates into CASSGDRDPSYEQYF.

The table lists this clonotype with a few counts. The V gene is TRBV20-1, the J gene TRBJ2-1; a weak D match, TRBD2 (6 bases). The CDR3 has 13 amino acids. The germline gives CDR1 DFQATT, CDR2 SNEGSKA (reference sequence). V was clipped by 6 bases and J by 5 bases, with 14 bases between them. The CDR3, as DNA: TGCAGTGCCAGGAGACCGGGGGACAATGAGCAGTTCTTC. It encodes CSARRPGDNEQFF.

The J gene is TRBJ2-5, the V gene TRBV13, with 8 bases that match TRBD1. Germline V gene data show CDR1 as PRHDT and CDR2 as FYEKMQ (reference sequence). The CDR3 is 17 amino acids. The trim removed 2 bases at V and 5 bases at J, leaving 13 bases unmatched. CDR3 residues: CASSLIGQGAPLETQYF. As DNA, the CDR3 is TGTGCCAGCAGCTTAATCGGGCAGGGGGCGCCTCTGGAGACCCAGTACTTC.

This clonotype was seen more than once but under ten times. V is TRBV11-1 and J is TRBJ2-1; D ambiguous. Germline V CDR1 and CDR2: SGHAT, FQDESV (reference sequence). V lost 0 bases, J lost 3 bases, and 3 bases lay in between. This CDR3 has 13 amino acids. This CDR3 reads CASSLAFYNEQFF. The CDR3 nucleotides are TGTGCCAGCAGCTTAGCATTCTACAATGAGCAGTTCTTC.

As DNA, the CDR3 is TGTGCCAGCAGCCTTCCTTTAGGAGGGGGCAAAAACATTCAGTACTTC. Translation: CASSLPLGGGKNIQYF. The gene calls are TRBV28 and TRBJ2-4; D possibly matches TRBD1 or TRBD2 (6 bases each). Per the germline V gene, CDR1 is MDHEN and CDR2 is SYDVKM. The CDR3 has 16 residues. The V gene lost 6 bases and the J gene lost 3 bases, with 18 bases spanning the gap.

V is TRBV20-1 and J is TRBJ2-3; tentatively, D is TRBD1 (6 bases). Germline CDR1 DFQATT, CDR2 SNEGSKA (reference sequence). CDR3 length: 14 residues. V lost 5 bases and J lost 6, with 18 bases in between. The CDR3 region has the DNA TGCAGTGCTCCTATTGGGAATCAGGGGGATACGCAGTATTTT. It translates to CSAPIGNQGDTQYF.

The chain employs TRBV6-2 or TRBV6-3 and TRBJ2-1; 8 bases align to TRBD2. This CDR3 has 16 amino acids. Trimming at V came to 2 bases and at J to 5 bases, leaving 8 bases not matched to a gene. CDR1 and CDR2 from the germline V gene are MNHEY and SVGEGT. Here the CDR3 DNA reads TGTGCCAGCAGTTACCCCCTGGTAGCGGGGAACAATGAGCAGTTCTTC. Protein: CASSYPLVAGNNEQFF.

This clonotype came up once. The genes are TRBV7-2 and TRBJ2-7; tentatively, D is TRBD2 (5 bases). Trimming stripped 0 bases from V and 6 bases from J, with 12 bases between. The CDR3 sequence is 14 residues long. The germline V gene has CDR1 SGHTA and CDR2 FQGNSA. CDR3 DNA sequence: TGTGCCAGCAGCTTAGCTAGGAGCGGATGCGAGCAGTACTTC. It codes for CASSLARSGCEQYF.

V is TRBV6-1 and J is TRBJ1-4; 7 positions match TRBD1. There are 16 residues in the CDR3. Germline CDR1 reads MNHNS; CDR2 reads SASEGT. J gave up 2 bases and V 5 bases, and 8 bases lay outside the gene matches. The CDR3 is CASSRWGGGTNEKLFF. CDR3 in DNA: TGTGCCAGCAGTCGTTGGGGAGGGGGCACTAATGAAAAACTGTTTTTT.